This T cell receptor beta chain is drawn from a study of T cell responses to AZD1222 COVID-19 vaccine (dated by TCRdb to the early 2020s). Background for the entire study: Because spike-specific TCR depth and breadth did not differ between the two schedules, AZD1222 recipients who got a second dose at roughly 4 weeks were pooled with those who got a second dose at roughly 12 weeks. TCR sequencing covered over 230 trial participants: around 210 given two doses of AZD1222 and about 26 given two doses of MenACWY control vaccine. Trial participants were enrolled into age subgroups of 18-55, 56-69 and 70-plus years, which contained 148, 28 and 57 TCR-sequenced participants, respectively.

Results the study describes overall, beyond this receptor: The vaccine-associated CD4 TCRs covered the entire spike protein, and the dominant responses fell in regions 160-218 and 743-854. A significant rise in spike-specific TCR breadth and depth was observed after two AZD1222 doses relative to day 0 and relative to MenACWY recipients. Reportedly, close to half of the unique spike-specific TCRs recognized epitopes lying outside the regions that are mutated in the B.1.351 and B.1.1.7 variants. No day 14 peak-response samples were available, so repertoires were characterized only after the peak T cell response. Most participants were white British and females outnumbered males, and the authors suggested that clonal diversity may have been underestimated. Conclusions about previously exposed vaccinees were limited because only a handful of AZD1222 recipients were SARS-CoV-2 seropositive at baseline. In the small 56-69-year group, the increase in depth fell short of significance, most likely because of low power.

Regarding this clone: What antigen it recognizes has not been identified. Base-call qualities are not available, and no considerably larger clone is one nucleotide away.

The CDR3 regions of human TCRbeta chains were analyzed by immunosequencing. Processing in the source paper ran as follows. TCRs in the repertoires were compared against a reference library of SARS-CoV-2-specific TCRs that had been generated with the MIRA antigen-specificity platform. Breadth meant the fraction of unique TCRs that were SARS-CoV-2-associated, whereas depth meant the fraction of total T cells that were SARS-CoV-2-associated. Using the MIRA data, each spike-specific TCR was mapped to the spike region that the TCR reacts to and placed in a CD4 or CD8 class. Log10-transformed breadth and depth values were compared by one-way ANOVA with Sidak's multiple comparisons tests. TCRdb provides this immuneACCESS table in a form limited to in-frame rearrangements. Some clones are lacking; in checked studies, under half of them reflect an unresolved V gene, and why the rest are absent is not known. V, J and clone size are taken as reported in that table, and D and trimming were inferred from the DNA itself. The sample table records around 190,000 clones; 70% to 90% of these occur just once. Jointly, the top ten make up approximately 0.49% of the sample.

Relative to germline, V is 5 bases shorter and J is 9 bases shorter, with 13 bases between their ends. The CDR3 goes from the cysteine to the phenylalanine over 13 residues. Only the CDR3 portion is preserved as DNA: 39 bases, with reading frame beginning at the first base. CDR1 and CDR2, looked up from the germline V gene, are SGHTA and FQGTGA. The label giving this sample's time point can be read as: baseline before first vaccination. Vaccinee samples were obtained from the UK trials COV001 and COV002, which included a single-blind randomized controlled phase 2/3 trial of AZD1222 (ChAdOx1 nCoV-19) in healthy adults. For TCRbeta chain sequencing, PBMC samples from trial participants were taken at day 0 and at day 28 after the second dose.

The specimen comprised peripheral blood, sampled on day 0 of AZD1222 vaccination. The chain couples TRBV7-3 to TRBJ2-2; the D gene cannot be resolved reliably. This sequence originates from an adult in good health. This receptor carries the CDR3 CASSTGGRRELFF. The DNA sequence follows: TGTGCCAGCAGCACGGGTGGAAGGAGGGAGCTGTTTTTT.